This T cell receptor (beta chain) was sequenced in a study of blood T cells in healthy people across ages. Study summary: The capture of about one barcoded beta molecule per two T cells was achieved by template switching. Study-wide results and caveats: Estimated diversity that came from one million T cells was considered an underestimate. Naive CD4+ cell counts and diversity both ran higher in long-lived than in aged donors.

CDR1 is MNHEY, CDR2 SVGAGI, per germline. This CDR3 comprises 15 residues. After removal of 6 bases from V and 6 bases from J, the junction contained 12 bases not matched to a gene. Every participating donor contributed about 10 milliliters of peripheral blood through a draw. Turning to this clonotype: Its antigen remains unidentified.

Combining a sample-barcoded 5' primer with a J-beta primer mix, a second PCR ran for roughly 7 to 11 cycles. TCRdb ran MiXCR on the 5' RACE reads and lists one entry per CDR3 protein. The sample lists about 1.7 million distinct CDR3 sequences, over 25% occurring once. The chain uses TRBV6-5 and TRBJ2-5, with 8 bases identical to TRBD1. Sample: blood. This TCR was sampled from a woman aged 25 to 45 in good health. CDR3 sequence reads: CASRSTGDQEKTQYF. CDR3 nucleotides: TGTGCCAGCAGATCGACAGGGGATCAGGAAAAGACCCAGTACTTC.